This T cell receptor (beta chain) is from a study of T-cell memory formation after mild COVID-19. Study-wide context: There were largely donor-specific TCR clusters.

The V gene's germline CDR1 is SEHNR and CDR2 FQNEAQ (reference sequence). V lost 4 bases and J 4 bases, leaving 12 bases between the germline ends. The CDR3 runs to 14 residues. 5'RACE, which relied on constant-segment primers, yielded TCR alpha and TCR beta cDNA libraries carrying sample barcodes and UMIs. TCRdb redid the calling of the 5' RACE reads with MiXCR, one entry per CDR3 protein. The sample yields 250,000 to 300,000 distinct CDR3 sequences, approximately 18% seen once. In its sample, this clonotype was seen a few times. The chain has TRBV7-9 and TRBJ2-3, with D perhaps given as TRBD1 or TRBD2 (5 bases each). The sequenced sample was PBMCs or a T cell subset sorted from them (not recorded which). The sequence was collected from a man aged 18 to 30 who had mild COVID-19 (a few samples of this study predate the infection). Cell type and time point are not known. In nucleotides, the CDR3 is TGTGCCAGCAGCTACCGGGGCCTGGCAGATACGCAGTATTTT. This codes for CASSYRGLADTQYF.